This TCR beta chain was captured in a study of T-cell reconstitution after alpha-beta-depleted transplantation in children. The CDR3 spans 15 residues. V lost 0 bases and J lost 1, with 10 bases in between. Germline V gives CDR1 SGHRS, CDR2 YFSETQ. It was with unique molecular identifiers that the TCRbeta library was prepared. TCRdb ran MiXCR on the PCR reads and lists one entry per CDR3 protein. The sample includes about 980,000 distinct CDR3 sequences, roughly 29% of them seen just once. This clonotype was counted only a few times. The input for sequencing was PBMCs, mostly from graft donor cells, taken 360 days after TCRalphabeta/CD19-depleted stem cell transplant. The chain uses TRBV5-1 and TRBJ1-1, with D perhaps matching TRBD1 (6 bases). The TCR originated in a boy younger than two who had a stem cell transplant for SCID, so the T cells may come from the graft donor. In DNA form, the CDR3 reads TGCGCCAGCAGCTTGGGTACAGGGACGAACACTGAAGCTTTCTTT. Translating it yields CASSLGTGTNTEAFF.